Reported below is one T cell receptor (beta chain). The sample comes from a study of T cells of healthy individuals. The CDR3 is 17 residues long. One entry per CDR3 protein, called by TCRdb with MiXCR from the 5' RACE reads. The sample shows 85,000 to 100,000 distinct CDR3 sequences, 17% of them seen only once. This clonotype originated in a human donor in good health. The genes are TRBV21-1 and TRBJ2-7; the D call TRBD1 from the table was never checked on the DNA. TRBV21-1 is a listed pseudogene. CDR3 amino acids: CASSFQGGVPGSYEQYF. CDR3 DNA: TGTGCCAGCAGTTTCCAAGGGGGGGTCCCAGGCTCCTACGAGCAGTACTTC.